Following are 18 T cell receptor beta chains from one sample sequenced in a study of CD8 T cells in Susac syndrome. RNA was extracted with the RNeasy kit, and a quantity of 0.5 to 1 ug was reverse transcribed using random hexamers. TCRdb processed the immunoSEQ multiplex PCR reads anew with MiXCR; each CDR3 protein has one entry. The sample lists approximately 300,000 distinct CDR3 sequences, 89% seen once, with 0.18% in the top ten. The sequenced sample was CD8+ T cells from PBMCs. These receptors were obtained from a human donor with multiple sclerosis.

V and J are TRBV3-1 and TRBJ2-5; 8 nucleotides match TRBD2. V was clipped by 8 bases and J by 3 bases; unmatched bases: 17. CDR3 size: 17 residues. Per germline, CDR1 LGHDT and CDR2 YNNKEL (reference sequence). CDR3 protein: CASGTTRTSFLKETQYF. The CDR3 DNA sequence: TGTGCCAGCGGAACCACCCGGACTAGCTTTTTGAAAGAGACCCAGTACTTC.

The chain is built from TRBV6-5 and TRBJ2-3; tentatively, D is TRBD1 (6 bases). There are 18 residues in the CDR3. Per germline, CDR1 MNHEY and CDR2 SVGAGI. V was cut by 3 bases and J by 0 bases, with 19 bases left in between. CDR3 region: CASSYMPRGQGSTDTQYF. The CDR3 bases are TGTGCCAGCAGTTATATGCCCCGTGGGCAGGGGAGCACAGATACGCAGTATTTT.

The CDR3 DNA is TGTGCCAGCAGCCCGCTCCGGACAGGGGGCAGGCACGAGCAGTACTTC. This codes for CASSPLRTGGRHEQYF. The chain combines TRBV11-2 with TRBJ2-7; 11 bases are a match to TRBD1. Germline V gene data show CDR1 as SGHAT and CDR2 as FQNNGV. Unmatched junction bases numbered 11, after V lost 5 bases and J lost 5 bases. The CDR3 runs 16 residues.

This chain connects TRBV5-6 to TRBJ1-2; D unclear. V lost 1 base, J lost 4 bases, and 8 bases lay in between. The CDR3 has 13 residues. CDR1 is SGHDT, CDR2 YYEEEE, per germline. CDR3 sequence reads: CASSLKAAYGYTF. CDR3 in DNA: TGTGCCAGCAGCTTGAAGGCAGCCTATGGCTACACCTTC.

This clonotype was seen a single time. This chain connects TRBV4-2 to TRBJ2-3; no clear D gene. Germline-derived CDR1 and CDR2 are LGHNA and YNFKEQ. CDR3 length equals 19 residues. Trimming took 0 bases from V and 0 from J, leaving 19 bases between them. CDR3 nucleotide sequence: TGTGCCAGCAGCCAAGATTTCACGGAAGTCGCGACTAGCACAGATACGCAGTATTTT. Protein: CASSQDFTEVATSTDTQYF.

The V gene is TRBV29-1, the J gene TRBJ2-3; maybe TRBD1 (6 bases). V lost 6 bases, J lost 3 bases, and 16 bases lay in between. The CDR3 runs 14 residues. From germline, CDR1 is SQVTM and CDR2 ANQGSEA. This chain's CDR3 is CSVLTGQGTDTQYF. The CDR3 bases are TGCAGCGTCTTGACAGGCCAAGGGACAGATACGCAGTATTTT.

The V call is TRBV2, the J call TRBJ2-7; D might be TRBD1 (6 bases). The CDR3 runs 15 residues. The germline V and J ends were trimmed by 3 bases and 4 bases, with 16 bases remaining between them. CDR1 and CDR2 (germline): SNHLY, FYNNEI. The CDR3 DNA reads TGTGCCAGCAGTGACTCAGGGGCGCTCGGGTACGAGCAGTACTTC. Protein: CASSDSGALGYEQYF. Full variable domain (outside the CDR3, taken from reference TRBV2 and TRBJ2-7): EPEVTQTPSHQVTQMGQEVILRCVPISNHLYFYWYRQILGQKVEFLVSFYNNEISEKSEIFDDQFSVERPDGSNFTLKIRSTKLEDSAMYFCASSDSGALGYEQYFGPGTRLTVT.

The rearrangement uses TRBV6-1 and TRBJ1-2; D gene unclear. The V gene's germline CDR1 is MNHNS and CDR2 SASEGT. The ends were cut back, 3 bases at V and 4 bases at J, with 9 bases in the middle. The CDR3 loop spans 13 amino acids. The DNA of the CDR3 is TGTGCCAGCAGTGAGTCGGCGGTCTATGGCTACACCTTC. This sequence encodes CASSESAVYGYTF.

This clonotype was counted between two and nine times. The genes are TRBV6-4 and TRBJ2-3; TRBD2 aligns across 9 bases. With V trimmed by 4 bases and J by 2 bases, 4 bases remained unmatched. In germline, CDR1 is MRHNA, CDR2 SNTAGT. This CDR3 comprises 15 residues. The CDR3, as DNA: TGTGCCAGCAGTGCGGCTAGCGGGGACACAGATACGCAGTATTTT. Its translation: CASSAASGDTDTQYF.

The V and J genes are TRBV12-3 or TRBV12-4 and TRBJ2-1; 7 nucleotides agree with TRBD1. With V trimmed by 4 bases and J by 3 bases, 6 bases remained unmatched. The length of the CDR3 is 15 residues. The CDR3 coding sequence is TGTGCCAGCAGTTCCGATGGGACAGTCTACAATGAGCAGTTCTTC. Its translation is CASSSDGTVYNEQFF.

This chain links TRBV30 with TRBJ1-1; 9 positions match TRBD1. The length of the CDR3 is 14 residues. The germline gives CDR1 GTSNPN, CDR2 SVGIG (reference sequence). V gave up 2 bases and J gave up 6 bases; unmatched junction bases: 7. The CDR3 coding sequence is TGTGCCTGGAGTCCGGGACAGGGAGGGGCTGAAGCTTTCTTT. This codes for CAWSPGQGGAEAFF. Using reference TRBV30 and TRBJ1-1 for the parts outside the CDR3, the full variable domain is SQTIHQWPATLVQPVGSPLSLECTVEGTSNPNLYWYRQAAGRGLQLLFYSVGIGQISSEVPQNLSASRPQDRQFILSSKKLLLSDSGFYLCAWSPGQGGAEAFFGQGTRLTVV.

This sequence joins TRBV20-1 and TRBJ2-7; tentative D call: TRBD2 (6 bases). The germline CDR1 and CDR2 sequences are DFQATT and SNEGSKA (reference sequence). V lost 6 bases to trimming and J lost 2 bases, with 14 bases between them. This CDR3 comprises 13 residues. CDR3 bases: TGCAGTGCCCGGGGCGGGGCTCCCTACGAGCAGTACTTC. Amino acids: CSARGGAPYEQYF.

The V gene is TRBV5-4, the J gene TRBJ2-7; D gene unclear. Germline CDR1 is SGHNT and CDR2 is YYREEE (reference sequence). V lost 2 bases to trimming and J lost 0 bases, with 9 bases between them. There are 14 residues in the CDR3. The CDR3 region is CASSLKGSSYEQYF. The CDR3 DNA reads as TGTGCCAGCAGCTTAAAAGGGTCCTCCTACGAGCAGTACTTC.

The chain employs TRBV29-1 and TRBJ2-6; D is tentatively TRBD1 or TRBD2 (5 bases each). Germline V gene lookup returns CDR1 SQVTM and CDR2 ANQGSEA. Trimming took off 4 bases at V and 6 bases at J, with 10 bases between the two ends. CDR3 length: 13 residues. Written as DNA, the CDR3 is TGCAGCGTTGTCCAGGGAGTGGCCAACGTCCTGACTTTC. Amino acids: CSVVQGVANVLTF.

The chain couples TRBV6-2 or TRBV6-3 to TRBJ1-2; D unclear. The V end lost 6 bases, the J end lost 3 bases, and 11 bases lay between the germline ends. This CDR3 contains 13 residues. Germline CDR1 and CDR2: MNHEY and SVGEGT. The CDR3 region has the DNA TGTGCCAGCAGCCCTGACGGCGACTATGGCTACACCTTC. Encoded protein: CASSPDGDYGYTF.

The V gene is TRBV7-6, the J gene TRBJ2-3; 10 nucleotides match TRBD2. The length of the CDR3 is 15 residues. The ends lost 5 bases at V and 2 bases at J; junction bases unmatched: 4. The germline V gene encodes CDR1 SGHVS and CDR2 FNYEAQ. The DNA of the CDR3 is TGTGCCAGCAGCCGGACTAGCGGAACCACAGATACGCAGTATTTT. Encoded protein: CASSRTSGTTDTQYF. The variable domain in full, completed from reference TRBV7-6 and TRBJ2-3, reads GAGVSQSPRYKVTKRGQDVALRCDPISGHVSLYWYRQALGQGPEFLTYFNYEAQQDKSGLPNDRFSAERPEGSISTLTIQRTEQRDSAMYRCASSRTSGTTDTQYFGPGTRLTVL.

The V call is TRBV28, the J call TRBJ2-7; TRBD2 agrees at 7 bases. Losses at the gene ends were 4 bases for V and 1 base for J; bases not matched to a gene: 7. Germline assignment: CDR1 MDHEN and CDR2 SYDVKM. The CDR3 spans 15 residues. The CDR3, as DNA: TGTGCCAGCAGTTCCCGGGGAGGGGTATCCTACGAGCAGTACTTC. Protein: CASSSRGGVSYEQYF.

The chain combines TRBV6-2 or TRBV6-3 with TRBJ1-1; D possibly corresponds to TRBD1 (6 bases). The CDR3 spans 12 residues. From germline, CDR1 is MNHEY and CDR2 SVGEGT. V was clipped by 7 bases and J by 8 bases, with 14 bases between them. For the CDR3, the DNA is TGTGCCAGCACCCTAGGGGGATCAGAAGCTTTCTTT. Translation gives CASTLGGSEAFF.